What follows is one T cell receptor (beta chain) and its context. Its antigen remains unknown. Clones were sequenced by immunoSEQ multiplex PCR, and TCRdb holds only the in-frame ones, with some missing. Of roughly 140,000 clones detected, approximately 89% appear once; the ten largest clones hold about 4.8%. This record comes from a study of T cell responses to AZD1222 COVID-19 vaccine. About the research overall: Second-dose groups at about 4 or about 12 weeks were pooled. The study, taken as a whole, reports: Spike as a whole was targeted by vaccine-associated CD4 TCRs, dominant at 160-218 and 743-854.

The CDR3 sequence is 16 residues long. In germline, CDR1 is SGHRS, CDR2 YFSETQ. Deletions cut 0 bases from V and 5 bases from J, with 14 bases between. The source of this sequence is an adult in good health. The sequencing used peripheral blood, collected on day 0 of AZD1222 vaccination. V and J are TRBV5-1 and TRBJ2-2, with D possibly TRBD1 on 6 matching bases. Here the CDR3 reads CASSLAGKTGTGELFF. The CDR3 DNA reads TGCGCCAGCAGCTTGGCGGGTAAAACAGGGACCGGGGAGCTGTTTTTT.